This TCR beta chain was obtained from a study of T cell responses to AZD1222 COVID-19 vaccine. General observations from the study: None of the repertoires were sampled until the peak T cell response had passed.

As for this clone: Its antigen remains unknown.

The CDR3 loop spans 16 amino acids. V lost 2 bases to trimming and J lost 7 bases; unmatched junction nucleotides: 8. Looked up from germline, CDR1 is LGHNA and CDR2 is YNFKEQ. TCRdb's table, derived via immunoSEQ multiplex PCR, lists solely in-frame clones and lacks some. The table has roughly 200,000 clones, just over 90% seen once; the top ten hold less than 4.5%. The sequenced sample was peripheral blood, obtained 28 days after the second dose of the MenACWY control vaccine. This TCR was sampled from an adult who received the MenACWY meningococcal vaccine as a control. The chain recombines TRBV4-2 with TRBJ2-2; 9 nucleotides agree with TRBD2. Here the CDR3 reads CASSQRVSGSIGELFF. CDR3 in DNA: TGTGCCAGCAGCCAACGGGTTAGCGGGAGCATCGGGGAGCTGTTTTTT.